The clone carrying this T cell receptor beta chain was counted many times. As yet, its antigen is unknown. Trimming pared 2 bases from V and 2 bases from J, leaving 10 bases between. There are 14 residues in the CDR3. CDR1 and CDR2 from the germline V gene are SEHNR and FQNEAQ (reference sequence). These data belong to a study of CD8+CD57+ T cells in acquired aplastic anemia. Study observations and caveats: Significant differences in CD8+ Simpson's diversity were not observed between patients and controls. Common to patients and controls were twenty-nine CD8+ CDR3 sequences.

The study profiled TCR beta VDJ and CDR3 using genomic DNA as template. TCRdb redid the calling of the reads with MiXCR, one entry per CDR3 protein. The sample contains about 250,000 distinct CDR3 sequences, more than 45% of which appear only once. Patients who underwent sequencing had shown CD8+CD57+ cell expansion by flow cytometry. Patient blood was sampled before any therapy had been received. Sequencing was done on a sample of sorted CD4+, CD8+, or CD8+CD57+ T cells (not recorded which) from PBMCs. The chain uses TRBV7-9 and TRBJ2-7, with D uncertain. This clonotype was sampled from a human donor with aplastic anemia. The CDR3 sequence is CASSLYSDPYEQYF. CDR3 sequence (DNA): TGTGCCAGCAGCTTATATTCGGACCCCTACGAGCAGTACTTC.